The clone carrying this TCR beta chain was seen a few times. No antigen is known for it. Assay used: immunoSEQ multiplex PCR; TCRdb lists only in-frame clones, some missing. Of roughly 1,800,000 clones in the sample, approximately 95% were seen once. Naive CD8 cells, CD45RO-negative and positively selected for CCR7, excluded terminally differentiated effector memory CD45RA+ cells. This entry comes from a study of shared clonotypes between healthy human individuals. Study-wide points: Collection of samples was limited to blood; tissue repertoires likely differ. Compared with memory subsets, naive subsets generally had larger estimated richness.

Per the germline V gene, CDR1 is SGHDN and CDR2 is FVKESK. The CDR3 has 14 amino acids. V was shortened by 0 bases and J by 0 bases, with 3 bases between the two germline ends. The source material was naive CD8+ T cells sorted from blood. The source is a man aged 18 to 30 in good health. The chain uses TRBV14 and TRBJ2-1; no reliable D call. The chain's CDR3 is CASSQDRSYNEQFF. CDR3 coding DNA: TGTGCCAGCAGCCAAGATCGCTCCTACAATGAGCAGTTCTTC. Variable domain in full (rest from reference TRBV14 and TRBJ2-1): EAGVTQFPSHSVIEKGQTVTLRCDPISGHDNLYWYRRVMGKEIKFLLHFVKESKQDESGMPNNRFLAERTGGTYSTLKVQPAELEDSGVYFCASSQDRSYNEQFFGPGTRLTVL.